This TCR beta chain originates from a study of T cell responses to AZD1222 COVID-19 vaccine. CDR1 and CDR2 (germline): SGHAT, FQNNGV. Trimming at V came to 1 base and at J to 6 bases, leaving 3 bases not matched to a gene. The CDR3 loop spans 14 amino acids. Sequenced by immunoSEQ multiplex PCR; TCRdb stores in-frame clones only, minus some. The data show some 110,000 clones, roughly nine tenths seen once. Study-level points and caveats: In a largely white British group with more females than males, clonal diversity was possibly underestimated. Repertoire collection took place solely once the T cell response had peaked. Two AZD1222 administrations were followed by greater Spike-specific TCR breadth and depth. The reported proportion of spike-specific TCRs targeting unmutated variant regions was nearly half.

Remarks on this clone: Its antigen is unidentified.

The specimen was peripheral blood, collected on day 0 of AZD1222 vaccination. This sequence originates from an adult in good health. The chain employs TRBV11-2 and TRBJ2-1; 7 nucleotides agree with TRBD1. CDR3 DNA sequence: TGTGCCAGCAGCTTAGGTCAGGGGGTCAATGAGCAGTTCTTC. Its translation: CASSLGQGVNEQFF.